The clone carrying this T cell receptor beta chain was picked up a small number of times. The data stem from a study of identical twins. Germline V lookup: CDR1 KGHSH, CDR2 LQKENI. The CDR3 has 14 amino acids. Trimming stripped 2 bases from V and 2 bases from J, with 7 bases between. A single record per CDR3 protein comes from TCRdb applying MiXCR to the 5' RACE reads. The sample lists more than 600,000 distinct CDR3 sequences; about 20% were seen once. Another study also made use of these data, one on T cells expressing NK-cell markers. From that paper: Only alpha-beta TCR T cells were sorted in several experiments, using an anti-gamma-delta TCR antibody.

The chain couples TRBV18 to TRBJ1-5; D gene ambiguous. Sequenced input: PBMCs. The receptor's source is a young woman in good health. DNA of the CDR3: TGTGCCAGCTCACCAGGGCCCCGCAATCAGCCCCAGCATTTT. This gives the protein CASSPGPRNQPQHF.